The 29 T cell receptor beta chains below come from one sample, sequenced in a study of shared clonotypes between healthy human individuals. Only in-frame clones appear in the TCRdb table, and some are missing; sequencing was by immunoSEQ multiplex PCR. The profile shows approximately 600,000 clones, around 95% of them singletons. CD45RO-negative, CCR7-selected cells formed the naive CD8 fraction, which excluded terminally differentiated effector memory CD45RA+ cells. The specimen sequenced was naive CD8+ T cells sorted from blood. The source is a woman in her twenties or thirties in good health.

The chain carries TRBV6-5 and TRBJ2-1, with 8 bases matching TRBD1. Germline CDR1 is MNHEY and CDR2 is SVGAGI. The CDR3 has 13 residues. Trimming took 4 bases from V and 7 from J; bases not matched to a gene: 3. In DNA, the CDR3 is TGTGCCAGCAGTTGGACAGGGTATAATGAGCAGTTCTTC. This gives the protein CASSWTGYNEQFF.

The CDR3 sequence: CASSQLSLVGDTQYF. Written as DNA, the CDR3 is TGTGCCAGCAGTCAACTGAGCTTAGTCGGAGATACGCAGTATTTT. The chain combines TRBV11-3 with TRBJ2-3; the D is unclear. CDR1 SGHNT and CDR2 YENEEA come from the germline V gene. The CDR3 runs to 15 residues. The V end was cut by 6 bases, the J end by 5 bases, with 18 bases between.

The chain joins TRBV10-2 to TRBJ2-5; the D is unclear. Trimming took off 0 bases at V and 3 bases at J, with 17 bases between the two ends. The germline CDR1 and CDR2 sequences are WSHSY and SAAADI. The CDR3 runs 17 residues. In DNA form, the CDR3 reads TGCGCCAGCAGTGAGTCTGTCGGTGGTCTGTTTGAAGAGACCCAGTACTTC. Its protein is CASSESVGGLFEETQYF.

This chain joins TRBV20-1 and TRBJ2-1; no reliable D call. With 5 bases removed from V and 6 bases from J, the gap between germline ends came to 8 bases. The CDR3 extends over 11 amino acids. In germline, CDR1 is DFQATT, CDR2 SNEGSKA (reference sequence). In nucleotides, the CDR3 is TGCAGTGCTGCAGTTTTCAATGAGCAGTTCTTC. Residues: CSAAVFNEQFF.

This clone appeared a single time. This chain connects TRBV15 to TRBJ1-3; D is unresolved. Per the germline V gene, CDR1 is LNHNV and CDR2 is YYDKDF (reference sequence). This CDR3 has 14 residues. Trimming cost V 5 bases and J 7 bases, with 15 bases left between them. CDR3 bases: TGTGCCACCAGCTACCGGGCCTCAGACAACACCATATATTTT. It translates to CATSYRASDNTIYF. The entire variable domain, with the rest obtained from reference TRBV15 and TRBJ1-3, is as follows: DAMVIQNPRYQVTQFGKPVTLSCSQTLNHNVMYWYQQKSSQAPKLLFHYYDKDFNNEADTPDNFQSRRPNTSFCFLDIRSPGLGDTAMYLCATSYRASDNTIYFGEGSWLTVV.

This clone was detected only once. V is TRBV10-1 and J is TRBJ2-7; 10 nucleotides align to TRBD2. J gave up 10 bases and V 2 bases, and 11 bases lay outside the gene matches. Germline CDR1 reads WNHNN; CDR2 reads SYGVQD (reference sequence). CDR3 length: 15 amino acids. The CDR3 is CASSEEAGGAGKQYF. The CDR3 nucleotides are TGCGCCAGCAGTGAGGAAGCGGGAGGGGCGGGGAAACAGTACTTC.

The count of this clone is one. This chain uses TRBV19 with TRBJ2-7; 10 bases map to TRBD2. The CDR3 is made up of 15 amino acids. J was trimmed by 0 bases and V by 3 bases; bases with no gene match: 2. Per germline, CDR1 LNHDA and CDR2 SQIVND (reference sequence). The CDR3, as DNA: TGTGCCAGTAGTATTTGGACTAGCGGCTCCTACGAGCAGTACTTC. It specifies CASSIWTSGSYEQYF.

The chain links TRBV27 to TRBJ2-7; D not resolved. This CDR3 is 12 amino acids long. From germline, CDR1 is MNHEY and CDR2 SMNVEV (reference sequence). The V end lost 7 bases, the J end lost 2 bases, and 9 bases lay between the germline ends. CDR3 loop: CASTGPTYEQYF. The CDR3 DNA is TGTGCCAGCACGGGTCCCACCTACGAGCAGTACTTC.

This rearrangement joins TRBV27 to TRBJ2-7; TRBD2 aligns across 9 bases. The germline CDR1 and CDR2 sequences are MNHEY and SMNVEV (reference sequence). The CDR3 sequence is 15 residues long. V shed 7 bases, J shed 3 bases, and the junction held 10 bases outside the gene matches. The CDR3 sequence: CASTPLASGNYEQYF. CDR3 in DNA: TGTGCCAGCACCCCCCTGGCTAGCGGGAACTACGAGCAGTACTTC.

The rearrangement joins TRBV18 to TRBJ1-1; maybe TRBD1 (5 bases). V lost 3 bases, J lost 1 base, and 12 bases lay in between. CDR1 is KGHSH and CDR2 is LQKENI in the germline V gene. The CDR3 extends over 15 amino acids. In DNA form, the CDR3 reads TGTGCCAGCTCACCCGTGACGACAGCGAACACTGAAGCTTTCTTT. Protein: CASSPVTTANTEAFF.

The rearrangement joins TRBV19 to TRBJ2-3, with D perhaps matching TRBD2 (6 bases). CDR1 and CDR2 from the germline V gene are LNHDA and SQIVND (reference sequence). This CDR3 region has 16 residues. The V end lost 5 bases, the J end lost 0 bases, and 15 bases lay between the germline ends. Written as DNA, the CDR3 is TGTGCCAGTAGTCCTCGGGTAGCGGAGAGCACAGATACGCAGTATTTT. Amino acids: CASSPRVAESTDTQYF.

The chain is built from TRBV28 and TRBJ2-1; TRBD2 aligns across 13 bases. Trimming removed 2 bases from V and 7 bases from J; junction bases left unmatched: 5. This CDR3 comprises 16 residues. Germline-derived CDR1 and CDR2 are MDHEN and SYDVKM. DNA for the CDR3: TGTGCCAGCAGTTTAAAGGGACTAGCGGGATTAAATGAGCAGTTCTTC. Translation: CASSLKGLAGLNEQFF.

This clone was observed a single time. For the CDR3, the DNA is TGTGCCAGCAGCCCGGGAAGAGAGACCCAGTACTTC. It specifies CASSPGRETQYF. The J gene is TRBJ2-5, the V gene TRBV21-1; the table names TRBD2, a call not compared with the DNA. TRBV21-1 is described as a pseudogene. CDR3 length: 12 residues.

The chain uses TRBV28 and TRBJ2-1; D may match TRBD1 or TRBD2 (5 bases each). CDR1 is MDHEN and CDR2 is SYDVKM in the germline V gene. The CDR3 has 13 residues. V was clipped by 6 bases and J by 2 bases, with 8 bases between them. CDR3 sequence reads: CASRRGPYNEQFF. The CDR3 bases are TGTGCCAGCAGGAGGGGCCCCTACAATGAGCAGTTCTTC.

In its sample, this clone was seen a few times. The CDR3 nucleotides are TGTGCCAGTACTCGGGGGGATAGCAATCAGCCCCAGCATTTT. Amino acids: CASTRGDSNQPQHF. V is TRBV19 and J is TRBJ1-5; D possibly corresponds to TRBD1 (5 bases). Germline V CDR1 and CDR2: LNHDA, SQIVND (reference sequence). The CDR3 covers 14 residues. The V end lost 7 bases, the J end lost 0 bases, and 10 bases lay between the germline ends.

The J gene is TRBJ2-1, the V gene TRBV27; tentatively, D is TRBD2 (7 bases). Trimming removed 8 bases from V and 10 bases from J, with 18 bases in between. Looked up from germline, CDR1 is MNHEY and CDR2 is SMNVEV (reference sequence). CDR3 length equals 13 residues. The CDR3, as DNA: TGTGCCAGCGTGGGAAAGGGGGGGGCCGAGCAGTTCTTC. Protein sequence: CASVGKGGAEQFF.

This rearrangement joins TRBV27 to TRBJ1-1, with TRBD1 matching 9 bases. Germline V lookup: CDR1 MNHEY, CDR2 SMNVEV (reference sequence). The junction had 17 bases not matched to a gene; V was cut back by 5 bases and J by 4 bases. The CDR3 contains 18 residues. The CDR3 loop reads CASSPWGGTGMASTEAFF. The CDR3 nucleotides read TGTGCCAGCAGTCCCTGGGGGGGGACAGGGATGGCGAGCACTGAAGCTTTCTTT.

CDR3 DNA: TGTGCCAGCAGCCCGGGGGGGGAGACCCAGTACTTC. It is translated as CASSPGGETQYF. The chain carries TRBV9 and TRBJ2-5; 8 bases fit TRBD2. In germline, CDR1 is SGDLS, CDR2 YYNGEE. The CDR3 is 12 amino acids. The V gene end was trimmed by 4 bases and the J gene end by 5 bases; junction bases not matched to a gene: 1.

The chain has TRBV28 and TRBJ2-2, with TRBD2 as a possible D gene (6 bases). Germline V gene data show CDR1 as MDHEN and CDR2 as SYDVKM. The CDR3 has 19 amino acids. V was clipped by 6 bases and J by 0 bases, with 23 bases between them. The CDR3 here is CASSRGMGGGAANTGELFF. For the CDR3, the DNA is TGTGCCAGCAGCCGCGGCATGGGCGGCGGGGCAGCGAACACCGGGGAGCTGTTTTTT.

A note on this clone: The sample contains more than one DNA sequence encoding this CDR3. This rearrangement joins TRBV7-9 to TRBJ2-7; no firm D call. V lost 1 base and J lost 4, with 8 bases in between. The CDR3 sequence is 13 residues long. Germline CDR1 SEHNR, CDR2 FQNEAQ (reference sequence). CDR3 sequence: CASSLGRSYEQYF. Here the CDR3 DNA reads TGTGCCAGCAGCTTAGGCCGGTCATACGAGCAGTACTTC.

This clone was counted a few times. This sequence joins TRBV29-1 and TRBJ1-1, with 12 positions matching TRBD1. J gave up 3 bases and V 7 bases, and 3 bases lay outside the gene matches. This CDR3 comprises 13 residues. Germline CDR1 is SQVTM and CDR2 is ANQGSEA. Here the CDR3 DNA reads TGCAGCGCGGGGACAGGGGGCTACACTGAAGCTTTCTTT. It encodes CSAGTGGYTEAFF.

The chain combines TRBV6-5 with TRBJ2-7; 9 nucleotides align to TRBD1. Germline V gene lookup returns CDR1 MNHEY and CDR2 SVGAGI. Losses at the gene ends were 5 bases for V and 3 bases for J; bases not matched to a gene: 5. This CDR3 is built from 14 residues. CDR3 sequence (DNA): TGTGCCAGCAGTCAACGGGACAGGGTCTACGAGCAGTACTTC. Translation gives CASSQRDRVYEQYF.

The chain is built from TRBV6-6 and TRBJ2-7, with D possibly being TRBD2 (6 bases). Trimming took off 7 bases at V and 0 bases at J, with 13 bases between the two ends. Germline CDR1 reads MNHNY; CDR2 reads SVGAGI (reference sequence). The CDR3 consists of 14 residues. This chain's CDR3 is CASIYDGGSYEQYF. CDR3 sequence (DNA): TGTGCCAGCATCTACGACGGGGGCTCCTACGAGCAGTACTTC.

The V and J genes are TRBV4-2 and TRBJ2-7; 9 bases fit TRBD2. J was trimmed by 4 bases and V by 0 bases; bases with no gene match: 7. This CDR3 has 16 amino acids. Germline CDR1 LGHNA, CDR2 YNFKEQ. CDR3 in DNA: TGTGCCAGCAGCCAAGACTTGTGGCGGGAGGGATACGAGCAGTACTTC. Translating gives CASSQDLWREGYEQYF.

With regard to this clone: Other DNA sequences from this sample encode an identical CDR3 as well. The CDR3 DNA is TGTGCCAGCAGCTTAGCCGGTAGCTACGAGCAGTACTTC. This encodes CASSLAGSYEQYF. The chain has TRBV7-8 and TRBJ2-7, with D hard to call. CDR1 SGHVS and CDR2 FQNEAQ come from the germline V gene. The CDR3 has 13 residues. The V end lost 0 bases, the J end lost 3 bases, and 6 bases lay between the germline ends.

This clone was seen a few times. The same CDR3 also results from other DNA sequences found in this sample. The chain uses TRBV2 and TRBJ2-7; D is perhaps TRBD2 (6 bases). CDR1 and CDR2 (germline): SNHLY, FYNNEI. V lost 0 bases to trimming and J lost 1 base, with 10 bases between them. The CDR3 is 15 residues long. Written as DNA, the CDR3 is TGTGCCAGCAGTGAAGCGCGGGACTCATCCTACGAGCAGTACTTC. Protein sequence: CASSEARDSSYEQYF.

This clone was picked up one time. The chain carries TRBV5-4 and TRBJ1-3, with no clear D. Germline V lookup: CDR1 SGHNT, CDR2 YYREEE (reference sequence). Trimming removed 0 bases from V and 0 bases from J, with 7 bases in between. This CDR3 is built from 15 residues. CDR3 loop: CASSLGAASGNTIYF. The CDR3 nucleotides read TGTGCCAGCAGCTTGGGGGCTGCCTCTGGAAACACCATATATTTT.

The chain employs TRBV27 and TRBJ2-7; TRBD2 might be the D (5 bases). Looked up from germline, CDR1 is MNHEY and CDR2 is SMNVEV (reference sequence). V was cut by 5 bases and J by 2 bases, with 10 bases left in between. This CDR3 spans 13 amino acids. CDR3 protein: CASSTGRAYEQYF. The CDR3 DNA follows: TGTGCCAGCAGTACGGGGAGAGCCTACGAGCAGTACTTC.

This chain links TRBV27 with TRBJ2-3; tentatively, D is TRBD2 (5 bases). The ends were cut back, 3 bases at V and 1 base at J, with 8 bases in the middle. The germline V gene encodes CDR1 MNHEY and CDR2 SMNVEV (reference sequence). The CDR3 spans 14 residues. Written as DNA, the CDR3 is TGTGCCAGCAGTTTTGGACTTGGCACAGATACGCAGTATTTT. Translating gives CASSFGLGTDTQYF.